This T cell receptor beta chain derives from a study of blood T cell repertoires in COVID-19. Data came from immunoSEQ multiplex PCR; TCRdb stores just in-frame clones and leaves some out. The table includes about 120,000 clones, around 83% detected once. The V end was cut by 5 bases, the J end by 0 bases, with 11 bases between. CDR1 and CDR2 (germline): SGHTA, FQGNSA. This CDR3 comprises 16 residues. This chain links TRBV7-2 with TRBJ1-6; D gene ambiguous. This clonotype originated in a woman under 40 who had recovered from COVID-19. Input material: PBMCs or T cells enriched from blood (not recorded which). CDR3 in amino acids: CASSSSRSSYNSPLHF. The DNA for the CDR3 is TGTGCCAGCAGCAGCTCGCGGAGCTCCTATAATTCACCCCTCCACTTT.